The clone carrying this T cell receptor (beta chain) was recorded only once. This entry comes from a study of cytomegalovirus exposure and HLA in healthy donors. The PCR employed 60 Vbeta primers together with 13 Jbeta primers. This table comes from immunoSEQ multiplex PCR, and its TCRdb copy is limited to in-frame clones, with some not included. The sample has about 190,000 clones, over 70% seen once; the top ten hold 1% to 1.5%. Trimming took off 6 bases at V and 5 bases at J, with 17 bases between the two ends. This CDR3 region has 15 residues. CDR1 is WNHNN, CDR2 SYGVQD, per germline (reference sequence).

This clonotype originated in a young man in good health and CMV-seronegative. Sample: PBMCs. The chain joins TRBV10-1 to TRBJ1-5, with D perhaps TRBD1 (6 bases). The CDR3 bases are TGCGCCAGCAGCAGACCTTGGGGGGGCGATCAGCCCCAGCATTTT. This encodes CASSRPWGGDQPQHF.